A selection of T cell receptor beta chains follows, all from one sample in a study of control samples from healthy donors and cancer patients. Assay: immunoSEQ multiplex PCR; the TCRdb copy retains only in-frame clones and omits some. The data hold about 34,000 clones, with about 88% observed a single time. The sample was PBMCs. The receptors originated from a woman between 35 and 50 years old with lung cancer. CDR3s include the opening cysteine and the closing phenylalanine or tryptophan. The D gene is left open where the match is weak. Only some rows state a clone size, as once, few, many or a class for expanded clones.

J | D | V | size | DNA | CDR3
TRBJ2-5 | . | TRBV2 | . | TGTGCCAGCAGTGTTGGAACGTACCAAGAGACCCAGTACTTC | CASSVGTYQETQYF
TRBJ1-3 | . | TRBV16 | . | TGTGCCAGCAGCCGCACCGGAAACACCATATATTTT | CASSRTGNTIYF
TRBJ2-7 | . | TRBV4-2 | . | TGTGCCAGCAGCCAAGATTCGAGCGAGGGTTTCTACGAGCAGTACTTC | CASSQDSSEGFYEQYF
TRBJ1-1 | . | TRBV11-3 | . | TGTGCCAGCAGCTTACAAGTCGAAGTCGGAGCTTTCTTT | CASSLQVEVGAFF
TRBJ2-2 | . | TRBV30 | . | TGTGCCTGGAGTGTATTTGGGGGCGACTTACTACTGAACACCGGGGAGCTGTTTTTT | CAWSVFGGDLLLNTGELFF
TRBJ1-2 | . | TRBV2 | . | TGTGCCAGCAGTGAAAAGACAGAACTCTATGGCTACACCTTC | CASSEKTELYGYTF
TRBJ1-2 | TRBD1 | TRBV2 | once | TGTGCCAGCAGAATAGACAGGGTCGCGTACTATGGCTACACCTTC | CASRIDRVAYYGYTF
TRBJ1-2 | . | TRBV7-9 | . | TGTGCCAGCAGCTTAGGGGGAGAGAACTATGGCTACACCTTC | CASSLGGENYGYTF
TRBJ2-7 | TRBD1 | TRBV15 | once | TGTGCCACCAGCAGAGATCAGGGGGCTCGAGTTACCTACGAGCAGTACTTC | CATSRDQGARVTYEQYF
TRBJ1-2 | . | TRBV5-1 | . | TGCGCCAGCAGCTTGGACTTAGACACCTCTGGCTACACCTTC | CASSLDLDTSGYTF
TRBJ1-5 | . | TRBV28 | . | TGTGCCAGCAGTTTCAGTAGCAATCAGCCCCAGCATTTT | CASSFSSNQPQHF
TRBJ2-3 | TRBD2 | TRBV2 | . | TGTGCCAGCAGGAGGGAGACTAGCGGGGGTATAGATACGCAGTATTTT | CASRRETSGGIDTQYF
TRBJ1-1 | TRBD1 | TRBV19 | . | TGTGCCAGCTATACAGGGGCCCTCAACACTGAAGCTTTCTTT | CASYTGALNTEAFF
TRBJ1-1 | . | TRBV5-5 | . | TGTGCCAGCAGCTTGTTAGGCACTGAAGCTTTCTTT | CASSLLGTEAFF
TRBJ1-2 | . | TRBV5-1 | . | TGCGCCAGCAACCCGCGGGCGACTAACTATGGCTACACCTTC | CASNPRATNYGYTF
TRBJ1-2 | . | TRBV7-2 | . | TGTGCCAGCAGCTTAGCGGGCTCGGGAGGCTACACCTTC | CASSLAGSGGYTF
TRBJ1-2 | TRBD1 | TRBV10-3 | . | TGTGCCATCAGTGAGACTCTCGGGACAGATAACTATGGCTACACCTTC | CAISETLGTDNYGYTF
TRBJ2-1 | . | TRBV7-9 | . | TGTGCCAGCAGCTCAGTGGTAGAGCAGTTCTTC | CASSSVVEQFF
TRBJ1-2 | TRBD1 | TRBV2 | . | TGTGCCAGAAAGGGACAGGGGAATGGCTACACCTTC | CARKGQGNGYTF
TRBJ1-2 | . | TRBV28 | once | TGTGCCAGCAGTTTGGGGCCCAGGAACGGTGGCTACACCTTC | CASSLGPRNGGYTF
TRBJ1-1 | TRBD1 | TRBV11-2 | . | TGTGCCAGCAGCTTAGATCAGGGGGGTGGGGACAGGCCTAACACTGAAGCTTTCTTT | CASSLDQGGGDRPNTEAFF
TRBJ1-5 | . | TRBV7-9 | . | TGTGCCAGCAGCACCGGGTATCCAGTGGGTCAGCCCCAGCATTTT | CASSTGYPVGQPQHF
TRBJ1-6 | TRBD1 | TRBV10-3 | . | TGTGCCATCAGTGATCCCCCCGGGACAGGAAAGTATAATTCACCCCTCCACTTT | CAISDPPGTGKYNSPLHF
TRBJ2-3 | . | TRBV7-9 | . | TGTGCCAGCAGCCTCTCGGCCCCCACAGATACGCAGTATTTT | CASSLSAPTDTQYF
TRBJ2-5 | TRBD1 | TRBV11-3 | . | TGTGCCAGCAGAAGACAGGGAGAAGAGACCCAGTACTTC | CASRRQGEETQYF
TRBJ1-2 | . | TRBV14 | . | TGTGCCAGCAGCCAAGGGGGGACTAAGGGCTACACCTTC | CASSQGGTKGYTF
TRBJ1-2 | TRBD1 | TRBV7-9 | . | TGTGCCAGCAGCCTGGGACAGGATAACTATGGCTACACCTTC | CASSLGQDNYGYTF
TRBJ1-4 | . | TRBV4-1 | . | TGCGCCAGCAGCCAAGATGTCACCGTAACTAATGAAAAACTGTTTTTT | CASSQDVTVTNEKLFF
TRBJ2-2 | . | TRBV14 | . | TGTGCCAGCAACCGGGGACACTCAAGCGGGGAGCTGTTTTTT | CASNRGHSSGELFF
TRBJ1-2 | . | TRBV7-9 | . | TGTGCCAGCAGCTTATTGGGCGGGATAAACTATGGCTACACCTTC | CASSLLGGINYGYTF
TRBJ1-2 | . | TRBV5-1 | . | TGCGCCAGCAGCTCTCAGGGAGCTAACTATGGCTACACCTTC | CASSSQGANYGYTF